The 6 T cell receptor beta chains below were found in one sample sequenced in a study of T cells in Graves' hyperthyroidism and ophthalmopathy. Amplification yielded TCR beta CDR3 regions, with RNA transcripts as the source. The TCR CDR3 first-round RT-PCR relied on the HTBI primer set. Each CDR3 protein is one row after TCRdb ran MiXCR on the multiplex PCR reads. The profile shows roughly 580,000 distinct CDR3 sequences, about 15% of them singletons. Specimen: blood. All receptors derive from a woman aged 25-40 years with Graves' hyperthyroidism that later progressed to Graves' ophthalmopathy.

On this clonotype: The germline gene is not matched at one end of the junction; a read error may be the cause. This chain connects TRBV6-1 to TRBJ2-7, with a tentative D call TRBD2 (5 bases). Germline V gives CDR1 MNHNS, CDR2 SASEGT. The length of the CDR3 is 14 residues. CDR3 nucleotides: TGTGCCAGCAGTGAAGCGTTGGCGGGTGGGGTCATGGGCTTC. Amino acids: CASSEALAGGVMGF.

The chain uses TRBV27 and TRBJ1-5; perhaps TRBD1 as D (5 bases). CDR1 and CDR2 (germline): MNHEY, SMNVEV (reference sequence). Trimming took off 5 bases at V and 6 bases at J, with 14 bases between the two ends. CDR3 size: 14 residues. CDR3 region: CASSPPGRAQPQHF. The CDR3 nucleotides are TGTGCCAGCAGTCCCCCAGGGAGGGCTCAGCCCCAGCATTTT.

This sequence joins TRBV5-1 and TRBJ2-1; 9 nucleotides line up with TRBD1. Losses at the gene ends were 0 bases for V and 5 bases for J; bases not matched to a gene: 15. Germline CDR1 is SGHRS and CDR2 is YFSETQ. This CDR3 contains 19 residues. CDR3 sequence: CASSLDPLTGTGIDNEQFF. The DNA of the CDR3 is TGCGCCAGCAGCTTGGATCCCCTCACCGGGACAGGGATAGACAATGAGCAGTTCTTC.

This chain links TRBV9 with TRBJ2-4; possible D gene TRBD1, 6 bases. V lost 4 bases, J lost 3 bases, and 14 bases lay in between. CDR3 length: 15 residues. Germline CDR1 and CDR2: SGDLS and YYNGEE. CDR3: CASSLQGYGKNIQYF. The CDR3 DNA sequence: TGTGCCAGCAGCCTGCAGGGGTACGGCAAAAACATTCAGTACTTC.

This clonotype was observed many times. As DNA, the CDR3 is TGTGCCAGCTCATGGTCCGGCACTGATAGCTCTGGAAACACCATATATTTT. Protein: CASSWSGTDSSGNTIYF. The chain recombines TRBV18 with TRBJ1-3, with unresolved D. This CDR3 contains 17 residues. The V end lost 5 bases, the J end lost 0 bases, and 17 bases lay between the germline ends. CDR1 KGHSH and CDR2 LQKENI come from the germline V gene.

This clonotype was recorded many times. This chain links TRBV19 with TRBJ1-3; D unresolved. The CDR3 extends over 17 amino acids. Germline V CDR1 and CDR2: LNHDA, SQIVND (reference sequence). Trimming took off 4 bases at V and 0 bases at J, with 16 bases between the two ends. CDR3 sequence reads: CASSRSYPPSSGNTIYF. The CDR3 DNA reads TGTGCCAGTAGTAGATCGTACCCGCCTAGCTCTGGAAACACCATATATTTT.